The source of this TCR beta chain is a study of vaccination and CD4 T cells after COVID-19. Study-wide results and limits: Vaccine-specific clones numbering 304 of 307 showed spike mono-reactivity in convalescent patients.

Trimming removed 3 bases at V and 8 bases at J, with 16 bases between. From germline, CDR1 is DFQATT and CDR2 SNEGSKA (reference sequence). This CDR3 spans 13 amino acids. Noted time point: late sampling 161 to 241 days after vaccination in three convalescent patients. This sample's treatment: roughly 10-day PBMC culture with coronavirus spike peptide pools or control peptides (ViraFEST assay). CD4+ T cells that had been cultured provided DNA sequenced with the Oncomine TCR Beta short-read assay. TCRdb re-called the PCR reads through MiXCR, storing one row per CDR3 protein. The sample lists roughly 18,000 distinct CDR3 sequences; 51% were seen once. A word on this clonotype: Its antigen is currently unknown.

This chain connects TRBV20-1 to TRBJ1-2; D is uncertain. This specimen consisted of CD4+ T cells from blood, cultured in vitro, obtained about 7 months after SARS-CoV-2 vaccination. The clonotype originates from a human donor who had recovered from COVID-19. Here the CDR3 DNA reads TGCAGTGCTAGCTTCATTGGAGGAAGGGGCTACACCTTC. Its protein product is CSASFIGGRGYTF.